This T cell receptor (beta chain) emerged from a study of cytomegalovirus exposure and HLA in healthy donors. General observations from the study: It was confirmed in vitro that three of the CMV-associated chains were specific for CMV antigens. Analysis performed later found 16,000 or so TCR beta sequences associated with HLA alleles at 0.05 false discovery rate.

About this clone: Its antigen remains unidentified.

CDR3 length: 16 residues. Germline values: CDR1 SGHDN, CDR2 FVKESK. V gave up 1 base and J gave up 3 bases; unmatched junction bases: 4. PCR amplification relied on 60 Vbeta primers (plus 13 Jbeta primers). TCRdb keeps only in-frame clones here, not all; method: immunoSEQ multiplex PCR. The sample has over 150,000 clones; around 80% are singletons. This chain uses TRBV14 with TRBJ2-1; 9 bases match TRBD1. This receptor was identified in a woman aged 25 to 39 in good health and CMV-seropositive. The sample was PBMCs. Written as DNA, the CDR3 is TGTGCCAGCAGCCAAGTTGGGACAGGGTTCTACAATGAGCAGTTCTTC. Its translation: CASSQVGTGFYNEQFF.